What follows are 26 T cell receptor beta chains derived from one specimen sequenced in a study of T cell repertoires in cytomegalovirus infection. Each CDR3 protein gets one entry after TCRdb re-called the reads with MiXCR. The sample holds about 490,000 distinct CDR3 sequences, 16% seen once. The sample taken for sequencing was CD8+ T cells from PBMCs. These receptors were collected from a human donor in good health (CMV status not recorded). Some clones in this sample may be carry-over from other donors' samples.

A single count supports this clonotype. V usage is TRBV20-1 and J usage is TRBJ1-2, with D perhaps TRBD1 (6 bases). With 5 bases removed from V and 5 bases from J, the gap between germline ends came to 24 bases. This CDR3 has 16 residues. The germline V gene encodes CDR1 DFQATT and CDR2 SNEGSKA (reference sequence). The CDR3 DNA reads as TGCAGTGCTTACCAGATTTGGGGGCCAGAGGGGTATGGCTACACCTTC. Translating it yields CSAYQIWGPEGYGYTF.

This clonotype was observed a handful of times. The chain carries TRBV3-1 and TRBJ1-1; no clear D gene. The CDR3 covers 13 residues. V lost 4 bases to trimming and J lost 5 bases, with 11 bases between them. Germline assignment: CDR1 LGHDT and CDR2 YNNKEL (reference sequence). The CDR3 spells CASSPQRVTEAFF. CDR3 nucleotide sequence: TGTGCCAGCAGCCCTCAGCGGGTAACTGAAGCTTTCTTT. The whole variable domain, filled in from reference TRBV3-1 and TRBJ1-1, reads DTAVSQTPKYLVTQMGNDKSIKCEQNLGHDTMYWYKQDSKKFLKIMFSYNNKELIINETVPNRFSPKSPDKAHLNLHINSLELGDSAVYFCASSPQRVTEAFFGQGTRLTVV.

This clonotype was found a few times. V and J are TRBV10-3 and TRBJ2-3; D may correspond to TRBD1 or TRBD2 (5 bases each). Germline-derived CDR1 and CDR2 are ENHRY and SYGVKD. The CDR3 is made up of 14 amino acids. Trimming took 3 bases from V and 4 from J, leaving 11 bases between them. The CDR3 DNA reads TGTGCCATCAGTGATGGGGGAAAGGCAGATACGCAGTATTTT. The encoded protein is CAISDGGKADTQYF.

This clonotype was counted ten times or more. V usage is TRBV28 and J usage is TRBJ2-1; the match to TRBD2 covers 8 bases. The germline CDR1 and CDR2 sequences are MDHEN and SYDVKM. The trim removed 1 base at V and 6 bases at J, leaving 5 bases unmatched. This CDR3 has 15 amino acids. CDR3 region: CASSLSSGSTNEQFF. CDR3 coding DNA: TGTGCCAGCAGTTTATCCAGCGGGAGTACCAATGAGCAGTTCTTC.

This clonotype was found many times. J is TRBJ2-1 and V is TRBV28; TRBD2 aligns across 10 bases. This CDR3 spans 18 amino acids. Trimming at V came to 4 bases and at J to 1 base, leaving 10 bases not matched to a gene. Germline lookup yields CDR1 MDHEN and CDR2 SYDVKM. The CDR3 region is CASSSLKREGGSYNEQFF. CDR3 coding DNA: TGTGCCAGCAGTTCACTTAAGCGGGAGGGGGGGTCCTACAATGAGCAGTTCTTC.

The chain joins TRBV6-6 to TRBJ2-1, with TRBD1 as a possible D gene (6 bases). CDR3 length: 12 residues. Deletions cut 2 bases from V and 10 bases from J, with 9 bases between. Germline V lookup: CDR1 MNHNY, CDR2 SVGAGI (reference sequence). The CDR3 region is CASSYTGQEQFF. Here the CDR3 DNA reads TGTGCCAGCAGTTACACAGGGCAGGAGCAGTTCTTC.

This clonotype was counted ten times or more. The chain uses TRBV7-9 and TRBJ2-2; 7 nucleotides agree with TRBD2. This CDR3 comprises 16 residues. V lost 5 bases to trimming and J lost 7 bases; unmatched junction nucleotides: 13. The germline gives CDR1 SEHNR, CDR2 FQNEAQ (reference sequence). Written as DNA, the CDR3 is TGTGCCAGCAGCCAGCGGGACGGCCCGGGTCGCGGGGAGCTGTTTTTT. Protein: CASSQRDGPGRGELFF. The full variable domain, rest sourced from reference TRBV7-9 and TRBJ2-2, is DTGVSQNPRHKITKRGQNVTFRCDPISEHNRLYWYRQTLGQGPEFLTYFQNEAQLEKSRLLSDRFSAERPKGSFSTLEIQRTEQGDSAMYLCASSQRDGPGRGELFFGEGSRLTVL.

This clonotype came up many times. J is TRBJ1-6 and V is TRBV12-3 or TRBV12-4, with D possibly TRBD1 on 5 matching bases. This CDR3 has 16 residues. V lost 6 bases and J 10 bases, leaving 22 bases between the germline ends. Here the CDR3 DNA reads TGTGCCAGCAGCACCTCACGAGGACATATGAGGTCACCCCTCCACTTT. This gives the protein CASSTSRGHMRSPLHF.

This clonotype has ten or more counts. The V and J genes are TRBV5-4 and TRBJ1-1; TRBD1 is a possible D gene (5 bases). The V end lost 4 bases, the J end lost 0 bases, and 10 bases lay between the germline ends. Looked up from germline, CDR1 is SGHNT and CDR2 is YYREEE (reference sequence). This CDR3 contains 14 residues. CDR3 DNA sequence: TGTGCCAGCAGCCTTGGGGCTATGAACACTGAAGCTTTCTTT. Protein: CASSLGAMNTEAFF.

This clonotype was seen a few times. J is TRBJ2-1 and V is TRBV19, with 7 bases that match TRBD2. CDR3 size: 16 residues. Germline CDR1 LNHDA, CDR2 SQIVND (reference sequence). With 3 bases clipped from V and 4 bases from J, the junction kept 9 bases outside the gene matches. The CDR3 DNA sequence: TGTGCCAGTAGTATCGCACGCGGACTAGTATACAATGAGCAGTTCTTC. Translating gives CASSIARGLVYNEQFF. Filled out from reference TRBV19 and TRBJ2-1, the complete variable domain reads DGGITQSPKYLFRKEGQNVTLSCEQNLNHDAMYWYRQDPGQGLRLIYYSQIVNDFQKGDIAEGYSVSREKKESFPLTVTSAQKNPTAFYLCASSIARGLVYNEQFFGPGTRLTVL.

In its sample, this clonotype was seen once. V is TRBV5-1 and J is TRBJ2-5; TRBD1 is a possible D gene (5 bases). Germline-derived CDR1 and CDR2 are SGHRS and YFSETQ. V lost 0 bases and J lost 3, with 9 bases in between. This CDR3 has 14 amino acids. CDR3 in DNA: TGCGCCAGCAGCTTGGTGACAGACGAAGAGACCCAGTACTTC. Protein: CASSLVTDEETQYF.

In this sample, this clonotype turned up many times. Here the CDR3 reads CASSAPGQGYTEAFF. In DNA, the CDR3 is TGTGCCAGCAGCGCTCCGGGACAGGGCTACACTGAAGCTTTCTTT. The gene calls are TRBV28 and TRBJ1-1; TRBD1 matches 9 bases. Germline V gives CDR1 MDHEN, CDR2 SYDVKM. The V segment lost 6 bases and the J segment 3 bases; nucleotides outside the gene matches: 8. The CDR3 contains 15 residues.

This clonotype was counted only a few times. As DNA, the CDR3 is TGTGCCAGCAGCTTGTGGGACAGGGCGAATGAAAAACTGTTTTTT. Amino acid sequence: CASSLWDRANEKLFF. This rearrangement joins TRBV11-2 to TRBJ1-4, with 9 nucleotides matching TRBD1. Per germline, CDR1 SGHAT and CDR2 FQNNGV. There are 15 residues in the CDR3. The V and J ends lost 3 bases and 5 bases, in that order; junction bases with no gene match: 4.

This rearrangement joins TRBV9 to TRBJ2-1, with 11 bases lining up with TRBD2. The CDR3 runs 17 residues. The V segment lost 0 bases and the J segment 7 bases; nucleotides outside the gene matches: 9. Germline V gene sequence: CDR1 SGDLS, CDR2 YYNGEE. CDR3 residues: CASSVGGSGGGGNEQFF. The CDR3 region has the DNA TGTGCCAGCAGCGTAGGGGGTAGCGGGGGGGGAGGAAATGAGCAGTTCTTC.

This clonotype showed up many times. The chain has TRBV12-3 or TRBV12-4 and TRBJ1-1; TRBD1 agrees at 7 bases. CDR3 length: 15 amino acids. The ends lost 4 bases at V and 4 bases at J; junction bases unmatched: 9. The DNA for the CDR3 is TGTGCCAGCAGTTCGAGGCGACAGGGACTCACTGAAGCTTTCTTT. This encodes CASSSRRQGLTEAFF.

This clonotype was seen at least ten times. V and J are TRBV6-6 and TRBJ1-2; possible D gene TRBD1, 6 bases. Germline lookup yields CDR1 MNHNY and CDR2 SVGAGI (reference sequence). This CDR3 comprises 15 residues. V was clipped by 0 bases and J by 4 bases, with 12 bases between them. CDR3 sequence (DNA): TGTGCCAGCAGTTACTCCCGGGACACCTTCTATGGCTACACCTTC. Translating it yields CASSYSRDTFYGYTF.

The chain carries TRBV4-2 and TRBJ2-5; D ambiguous. CDR1 and CDR2 (germline): LGHNA, YNFKEQ. This CDR3 has 13 amino acids. Trimming removed 2 bases from V and 2 bases from J, with 6 bases in between. The CDR3 region has the DNA TGTGCCAGCAGCCAAAAGGCACAAGAGACCCAGTACTTC. It encodes CASSQKAQETQYF.

This clonotype came up many times. The J gene is TRBJ2-1, the V gene TRBV7-8; 8 bases align to TRBD2. J gave up 8 bases and V 8 bases, and 8 bases lay outside the gene matches. The germline V gene encodes CDR1 SGHVS and CDR2 FQNEAQ. There are 13 residues in the CDR3. This chain's CDR3 is CASGMGAGDEQFF. In DNA form, the CDR3 reads TGTGCCAGCGGGATGGGAGCGGGGGATGAGCAGTTCTTC.

The table lists this clonotype with a few counts. The gene calls are TRBV3-1 and TRBJ2-1, with 14 positions matching TRBD2. The CDR3 is made up of 14 amino acids. With V trimmed by 10 bases and J by 8 bases, 7 bases remained unmatched. CDR1 is LGHDT, CDR2 YNNKEL, per germline (reference sequence). For the CDR3, the DNA is TGTGCCATCTCGACTAGCGGGAGGGGGGATGAGCAGTTCTTC. It yields the protein CAISTSGRGDEQFF.

The rearrangement links TRBV7-6 to TRBJ2-1, with D possibly matching TRBD1 (5 bases). Germline values: CDR1 SGHVS, CDR2 FNYEAQ. The CDR3 contains 14 residues. The V gene lost 7 bases and the J gene lost 4 bases, with 14 bases spanning the gap. The CDR3 loop is CASTPGGHYNEQFF. CDR3 coding DNA: TGTGCCAGCACCCCTGGCGGACATTACAATGAGCAGTTCTTC.

Worth noting for this clonotype: An end of the junction does not agree with germline; a read error may underlie this. The V call is TRBV7-2, the J call TRBJ2-7; D perhaps matches TRBD1 (5 bases). The CDR3 loop spans 16 amino acids. The germline gives CDR1 SGHTA, CDR2 FQGNSA. The chain's CDR3 is CASSSVKDTASYEQYF. Here the CDR3 DNA reads TGTGCAAGCAGCTCGGTGAAGGACACGGCCTCCTACGAGCAGTACTTC.

The rearrangement links TRBV5-6 to TRBJ1-1; D is uncertain. CDR3 length equals 13 residues. Germline V gene lookup returns CDR1 SGHDT and CDR2 YYEEEE. Trimming stripped 0 bases from V and 8 bases from J, with 11 bases between. The CDR3 loop is CASSLEAYPEAFF. The CDR3 bases are TGTGCCAGCAGCTTGGAGGCCTACCCCGAAGCTTTCTTT.

The rearrangement uses TRBV3-1 and TRBJ2-3, with D perhaps given as TRBD1 or TRBD2 (5 bases each). There are 17 residues in the CDR3. Trimming stripped 1 base from V and 3 bases from J, with 17 bases between. Germline V lookup: CDR1 LGHDT, CDR2 YNNKEL (reference sequence). The CDR3 DNA is TGTGCCAGCAGCCAAGCTTCGGGGACGATCGGGACAGATACGCAGTATTTT. Its translation: CASSQASGTIGTDTQYF.

This clonotype has at least ten counts. The CDR3 region has the DNA TGTGCCAGCAGCTACCGGGATCTGAACACTGAAGCTTTCTTT. It translates to CASSYRDLNTEAFF. The chain carries TRBV7-2 and TRBJ1-1; the D is unclear. V gave up 4 bases and J gave up 0 bases, with 9 bases separating them. Germline V gives CDR1 SGHTA, CDR2 FQGNSA. The CDR3 sequence is 14 residues long.

This clonotype was counted many times. This chain links TRBV7-8 with TRBJ2-1, with 9 bases identical to TRBD2. Germline values: CDR1 SGHVS, CDR2 FQNEAQ. Trimming removed 3 bases from V and 2 bases from J; junction bases left unmatched: 5. The CDR3 is made up of 16 amino acids. CDR3 residues: CASSLRLAGTYNEQFF. The CDR3 DNA follows: TGTGCCAGCAGCTTGCGGCTAGCGGGGACCTACAATGAGCAGTTCTTC.

This clonotype was seen only a few times. The chain combines TRBV15 with TRBJ2-5; D gene uncertain. The germline V gene encodes CDR1 LNHNV and CDR2 YYDKDF (reference sequence). This CDR3 comprises 11 residues. Trimming pared 3 bases from V and 4 bases from J, leaving 3 bases between. In DNA form, the CDR3 reads TGTGCCACCAGCAGTGGAGAGACCCAGTACTTC. This translates into CATSSGETQYF.